This T cell receptor (beta chain) was identified in a study of CD8 T cells in ankylosing spondylitis. Findings and limits, study-wide: What seemed typical of ankylosing spondylitis blood was a TCR beta motif built from several highly homologous variants.

Germline V gene lookup returns CDR1 ENHRY and CDR2 SYGVKD. V lost 6 bases to trimming and J lost 0 bases; unmatched junction nucleotides: 7. The CDR3 is 17 residues long. This clonotype was picked up many times. The antigen is undetermined. TCRdb itself ran the 5' RACE reads through MiXCR, one entry per CDR3 protein. In the table there are 250,000 or so distinct CDR3 sequences, more than 20% of which are singletons. The source of this sequence is a male donor with ankylosing spondylitis or in good health (not recorded which). The chain uses TRBV10-3 and TRBJ2-1; TRBD2 matches at 11 bases. Sequencing was performed on blood, either unsorted or a sorted T cell fraction (not recorded which). CDR3 nucleotide sequence: TGTGCCATCAGAAAGACTAGCGGGGATCCCTCCTACAATGAGCAGTTCTTC. Amino acid sequence: CAIRKTSGDPSYNEQFF.